What follows describes a single T cell receptor beta chain. Generated by immunoSEQ multiplex PCR, the TCRdb table keeps only in-frame clones and is missing some. The table shows 490,000 or so clones, with about 79% occurring only once. This sample stems from a study of shared clonotypes between healthy human individuals. V dropped 6 bases and J dropped 5; count of bases not matched to a gene: 14. The germline CDR1 and CDR2 sequences are MDHEN and SYDVKM. This CDR3 is built from 16 residues. This sequence joins TRBV28 and TRBJ2-5, with 8 bases lining up with TRBD1. This sequence originates from a woman aged 40 to 49 in good health. Some clones in this sample may be carry-over from other donors' samples. The sample was PBMCs. The CDR3 nucleotides read TGTGCCAGCAGCCATACCGCGGACAGGGCATACGAGACCCAGTACTTC. Translating it yields CASSHTADRAYETQYF. Combining the CDR3 with reference TRBV28 and TRBJ2-5 gives the whole variable domain DVKVTQSSRYLVKRTGEKVFLECVQDMDHENMFWYRQDPGLGLRLIYFSYDVKMKEKGDIPEGYSVSREKKERFSLILESASTNQTSMYLCASSHTADRAYETQYFGPGTRLLVL.